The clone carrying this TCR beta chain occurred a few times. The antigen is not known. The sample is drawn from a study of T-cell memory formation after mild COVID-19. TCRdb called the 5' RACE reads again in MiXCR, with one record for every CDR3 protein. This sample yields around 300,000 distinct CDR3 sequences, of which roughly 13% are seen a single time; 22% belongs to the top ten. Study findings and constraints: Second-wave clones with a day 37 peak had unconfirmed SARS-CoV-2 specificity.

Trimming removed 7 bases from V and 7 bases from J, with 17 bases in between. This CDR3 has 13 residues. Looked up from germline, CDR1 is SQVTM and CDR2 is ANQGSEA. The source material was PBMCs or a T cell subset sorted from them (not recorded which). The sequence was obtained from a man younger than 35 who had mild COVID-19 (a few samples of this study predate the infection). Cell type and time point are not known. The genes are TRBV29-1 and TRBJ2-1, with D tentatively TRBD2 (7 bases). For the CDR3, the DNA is TGCAGCGCTTTGGGGGGGGCAAGTAATGAGCAGTTCTTC. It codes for CSALGGASNEQFF.